These T cell receptor beta chains were read from a single sample in a study of blood T cell repertoires in COVID-19. TCRdb's copy holds only in-frame clones and misses some; the assay was immunoSEQ multiplex PCR. The repertoire consists of a few hundred thousand clones, with around four fifths occurring once and the leading ten covering about 9.3%. Sequenced material: PBMCs or T cells enriched from blood (not recorded which). These receptors were obtained from a man aged 35 to 55 who had recovered from COVID-19. The conserved cysteine and the conserved F or W are not part of the CDR3 here.

V	J	CDR3
TRBV4-1	TRBJ2-5	ASSQDSRVQETQY
TRBV7-9	TRBJ2-2	ASSRGQGDTGELF
TRBV7-6	TRBJ2-7	ASSLGDRGYEQY
TRBV19	TRBJ1-2	ASSIQRDRGTYGYT
TRBV24-1	TRBJ2-5	ATSENQKGETQY
TRBV6-1	TRBJ2-4	ASLGGIQNIQY
TRBV6-5	TRBJ2-1	ASSYSAQRAYNEQF
TRBV19	TRBJ1-4	ASSSSTGRNEKLF
TRBV4-1	TRBJ1-1	ASSRSGDTSRHTEAF
TRBV4-1	TRBJ2-3	ASSPQPRTTTDTQY
TRBV4-1	TRBJ1-2	ASSQVGQGGGYT
TRBV6-5	TRBJ2-7	ASSYQAESSYEQY
TRBV7-9	TRBJ2-4	ASSRIGEAKNIQY
TRBV18	TRBJ2-1	ASSPQNNEQF
TRBV5-1	TRBJ2-5	ASSLGERTGGGETQY
TRBV24-1	TRBJ2-7	ATSDSGLAGGPVEQY
TRBV3-1/TRBV3-2	TRBJ2-3	ASSHLTSGRVATQY
TRBV6-5	TRBJ1-2	ASSYTPAGQGSGYT
TRBV2	TRBJ2-2	ASSEQGSGGTTGELF
TRBV3-1/TRBV3-2	TRBJ2-5	ASRLAARGSETQY
TRBV24-1	TRBJ2-1	ATSDEQGGSYNEQF
TRBV21-1	TRBJ1-5	ASSKVVKPLGEGNQPQH
TRBV12-3/TRBV12-4	TRBJ2-5	ASGQGDQETQY
TRBV15	TRBJ1-4	ATSRDRGSNEKLF
TRBV19	TRBJ1-2	ASSILGDYDYGYT
TRBV12-5	TRBJ1-3	ASGLQWGDRVGGGNTIY
TRBV4-1	TRBJ2-7	ASSQEGVGGGRYEQY
TRBV19	TRBJ1-2	ASTGAPGGYGYT
TRBV27	TRBJ1-5	ASSSTPADSNQPQH
TRBV6-5	TRBJ2-7	ASSYATNYEQY
TRBV7-9	TRBJ1-2	ASSSQGADYGYT
TRBV5-8	TRBJ2-2	ASRGTVPGELF
TRBV10-3	TRBJ1-1	AISDPWQGTEAF
TRBV27	TRBJ2-2	ASKFSGHPDDTGELF
TRBV27	TRBJ2-1	ASSFSPGVDEQF
TRBV6-1	TRBJ2-7	ASSATGLAGAKDEQY
TRBV19	TRBJ2-5	ASRITGAMRETQY
TRBV14	TRBJ1-3	ASSQLLSQGSTIY
TRBV6-5	TRBJ1-2	ASSYPGGGYGYT
TRBV30	TRBJ1-1	AWIQENTEAF
TRBV5-1	TRBJ2-1	ASSSTTGAPNEQF
TRBV9	TRBJ1-3	ASSGGPGNTIY
TRBV10-3	TRBJ2-1	ATGGTSGRANEQF
TRBV6-2/TRBV6-3	TRBJ2-7	ASSSREDYEQY
TRBV9	TRBJ1-2	ASSALTGEFSGYT
TRBV23-1	TRBJ1-2	ASARTEVPYGYT
TRBV29-1	TRBJ2-1	SVARDSPNEQF
TRBV6-5	TRBJ1-2	ASSYANWRGGYT
TRBV7-9	TRBJ2-7	ASSLGTSGRNPYEQY
TRBV3-1/TRBV3-2	TRBJ2-1	ASSHRQSSYNEQF
TRBV10-1	TRBJ2-7	ASSPTSGGPYEQY
TRBV18	TRBJ1-2	ASSPRTGLYGYT
TRBV2	TRBJ1-2	ASRGQGNVNGYT
TRBV27	TRBJ1-1	ASRRTGGEAF